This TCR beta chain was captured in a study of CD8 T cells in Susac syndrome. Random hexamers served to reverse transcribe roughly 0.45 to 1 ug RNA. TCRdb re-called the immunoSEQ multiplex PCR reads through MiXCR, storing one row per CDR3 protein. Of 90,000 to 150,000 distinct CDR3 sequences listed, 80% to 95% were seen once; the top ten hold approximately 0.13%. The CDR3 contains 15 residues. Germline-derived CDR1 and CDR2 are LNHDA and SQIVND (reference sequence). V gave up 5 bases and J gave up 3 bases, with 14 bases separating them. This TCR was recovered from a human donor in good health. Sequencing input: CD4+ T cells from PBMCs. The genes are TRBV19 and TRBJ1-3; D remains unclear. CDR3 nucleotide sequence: TGTGCCAGTAGTCCTCCCGGGAACATTGGAAACACCATATATTTT. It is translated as CASSPPGNIGNTIYF. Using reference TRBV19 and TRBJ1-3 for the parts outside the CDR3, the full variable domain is DGGITQSPKYLFRKEGQNVTLSCEQNLNHDAMYWYRQDPGQGLRLIYYSQIVNDFQKGDIAEGYSVSREKKESFPLTVTSAQKNPTAFYLCASSPPGNIGNTIYFGEGSWLTVV.